In this sample, the clone carrying this T cell receptor beta chain turned up many times. The data stem from a study of patients and donors after allogeneic stem cell transplantation. Using its own MiXCR run on the RT-PCR reads, TCRdb lists one record per CDR3 protein. The sample carries about 230,000 distinct CDR3 sequences, roughly 15% recorded once. V lost 3 bases to trimming and J lost 0 bases; unmatched junction nucleotides: 6. This CDR3 comprises 17 residues. From germline, CDR1 is KGHDR and CDR2 SFDVKD. The clonotype comes from a human donor who was either an allogeneic HSCT recipient or a stem cell or donor lymphocyte infusion donor (not recorded which). It is not recorded whose cells these are; they may come from a transplant donor. The V and J genes are TRBV24-1 and TRBJ2-3; 9 nucleotides align to TRBD2. What was sequenced was blood, either unsorted or a sorted T cell fraction (not recorded which). In DNA, the CDR3 is TGTGCCACCAGTGATCCGACTACTAGCGGGAGCACAGATACGCAGTATTTT. Amino acid sequence: CATSDPTTSGSTDTQYF.